The 26 T cell receptor beta chains given below trace back to one sample, sequenced in a study of T cell changes during pregnancy in multiple sclerosis. Profiling relied on immunoSEQ multiplex PCR, and the TCRdb table lists in-frame clones only, not all of them. The repertoire includes some 28,000 clones, 90% to 95% of them detected once, and around 0.74% sits in the top ten. The sequences come from CD4+ T cells from peripheral blood mononuclear cells, collected in the first trimester of pregnancy. The receptor source for this set is a female donor with multiple sclerosis, enrolled in a pregnancy study.

The chain combines TRBV7-3 with TRBJ1-1; D may be TRBD1 (5 bases). Germline V gives CDR1 SGHTA, CDR2 FQGTGA. The CDR3 contains 14 residues. The ends were cut back, 0 bases at V and 4 bases at J, with 9 bases in the middle. The CDR3: CASSLTGEGTEAFF. The DNA of the CDR3 is TGTGCCAGCAGCTTAACGGGGGAGGGCACTGAAGCTTTCTTT.

The gene calls are TRBV29-1 and TRBJ2-4; D gene ambiguous. Germline CDR1 reads SQVTM; CDR2 reads ANQGSEA. V was cut by 4 bases and J by 0 bases, with 13 bases left in between. The CDR3 sequence is 15 residues long. The CDR3: CSVAPRLAAKNIQYF. CDR3 nucleotide sequence: TGCAGCGTTGCTCCCCGGTTAGCAGCCAAAAACATTCAGTACTTC.

This chain links TRBV18 with TRBJ1-4; D unclear. This CDR3 is 17 amino acids long. Germline assignment: CDR1 KGHSH and CDR2 LQKENI. V was pared by 6 bases and J by 7 bases, with 24 bases between. Here the CDR3 reads CASSRLSQVRRGEKLFF. Here the CDR3 DNA reads TGTGCCAGCTCCAGACTCTCCCAAGTGAGACGGGGTGAAAAACTGTTTTTT.

The J gene is TRBJ1-3, the V gene TRBV30, with unresolved D. This CDR3 spans 14 amino acids. V lost 5 bases and J 0 bases, leaving 11 bases between the germline ends. CDR1 is GTSNPN, CDR2 SVGIG, per germline (reference sequence). The CDR3 coding sequence is TGTGCCTGGTCAGGCACTTTCTCTGGAAACACCATATATTTT. Translating gives CAWSGTFSGNTIYF.

The J gene is TRBJ1-1, the V gene TRBV19, with no clear D. Germline V CDR1 and CDR2: LNHDA, SQIVND (reference sequence). Trimming shortened V by 6 bases and J by 4 bases, and 21 bases separated the two germline ends. The CDR3 is made up of 16 amino acids. The CDR3 sequence is CASRVRRRDGFTEAFF. The CDR3 DNA sequence: TGTGCCAGTAGAGTGCGGAGGAGGGATGGGTTCACTGAAGCTTTCTTT.

The chain joins TRBV18 to TRBJ1-1, with D possibly matching TRBD1 (5 bases). Germline loops: CDR1 KGHSH, CDR2 LQKENI. V was trimmed by 1 base and J by 9 bases, leaving 9 bases between them. The length of the CDR3 is 12 residues. The CDR3, as DNA: TGTGCCAGCTCACCACAGGGACTACAAGCTTTCTTT. It encodes CASSPQGLQAFF.

The rearrangement uses TRBV16 and TRBJ2-1; TRBD1 aligns across 7 bases. This CDR3 is built from 18 residues. Trimming removed 1 base from V and 6 bases from J; junction bases left unmatched: 15. Germline loops: CDR1 KGHSY, CDR2 FQNENV. The CDR3 spells CASSQLAGRGHAINEQFF. DNA for the CDR3: TGTGCCAGCAGCCAATTGGCTGGTAGGGGGCATGCGATCAATGAGCAGTTCTTC.

This chain joins TRBV29-1 and TRBJ1-4; 10 bases are shared with TRBD1. The CDR3 is made up of 13 amino acids. Germline CDR1 SQVTM, CDR2 ANQGSEA. V lost 7 bases, J lost 7 bases, and 6 bases stayed unmatched. The DNA of the CDR3 is TGCAGCGCCACGACAGGGGGCGCTGAAAAACTGTTTTTT. Translating it yields CSATTGGAEKLFF.

V usage is TRBV14 and J usage is TRBJ2-6, with TRBD1 identical over 7 bases. Trimming cost V 4 bases and J 0 bases; bases outside gene matches: 9. The CDR3 is 18 residues long. Germline lookup yields CDR1 SGHDN and CDR2 FVKESK. The CDR3 DNA is TGTGCCAGCAGCCTACAATTAAGGGACAGCTCTGGGGCCAACGTCCTGACTTTC. Protein: CASSLQLRDSSGANVLTF.

The rearrangement joins TRBV5-4 to TRBJ2-7, with 7 bases matching TRBD1. The CDR3 sequence is 15 residues long. Per the germline V gene, CDR1 is SGHNT and CDR2 is YYREEE (reference sequence). With 4 bases clipped from V and 2 bases from J, the junction kept 9 bases outside the gene matches. The DNA for the CDR3 is TGTGCCAGCAGCACAAAACAGGGGACAACCTACGAGCAGTACTTC. As protein: CASSTKQGTTYEQYF.

The chain employs TRBV5-1 and TRBJ2-2, with unresolved D. V was cut by 4 bases and J by 1 base, with 14 bases left in between. Germline V lookup: CDR1 SGHRS, CDR2 YFSETQ. The CDR3 consists of 16 residues. CDR3 region: CASSPSPLGNTGELFF. In nucleotides, the CDR3 is TGCGCCAGCAGCCCATCCCCCCTAGGGAACACCGGGGAGCTGTTTTTT.

This chain links TRBV5-1 with TRBJ2-1; 10 positions agree with TRBD2. The germline V gene has CDR1 SGHRS and CDR2 YFSETQ. The CDR3 sequence is 15 residues long. With V trimmed by 4 bases and J by 7 bases, 8 bases remained unmatched. CDR3 protein: CASSASGGPLNEQFF. CDR3 DNA sequence: TGCGCCAGCAGCGCTAGCGGGGGCCCACTTAATGAGCAGTTCTTC.

The chain uses TRBV18 and TRBJ1-6, with 7 bases aligning to TRBD1. This CDR3 region has 16 residues. Germline V gene lookup returns CDR1 KGHSH and CDR2 LQKENI. The V and J ends lost 1 base and 7 bases, in that order; junction bases with no gene match: 7. CDR3 sequence reads: CASSPLKGAGNSPLHF. In nucleotides, the CDR3 is TGTGCCAGCTCACCACTTAAGGGGGCAGGGAATTCACCCCTCCACTTT.

The chain has TRBV7-2 and TRBJ1-3; D gene uncertain. Germline V gene data show CDR1 as SGHTA and CDR2 as FQGNSA. The CDR3 loop spans 15 amino acids. V lost 7 bases, J lost 4 bases, and 17 bases lay in between. CDR3 protein: CASTHPLGAGNTIYF. The CDR3 DNA follows: TGTGCCAGCACCCACCCCCTGGGAGCCGGAAACACCATATATTTT. Looking up the rest from reference TRBV7-2 and TRBJ1-3 gives the full variable domain: GAGVSQSPSNKVTEKGKDVELRCDPISGHTALYWYRQSLGQGLEFLIYFQGNSAPDKSGLPSDRFSAERTGGSVSTLTIQRTQQEDSAVYLCASTHPLGAGNTIYFGEGSWLTVV.

The CDR3 loop is CASSPKGQQRYNEQFF. The CDR3 DNA follows: TGTGCCAGCTCCCCCAAGGGACAACAGAGGTACAATGAGCAGTTCTTC. The gene calls are TRBV18 and TRBJ2-1, with a tentative D call TRBD1 (6 bases). Germline values: CDR1 KGHSH, CDR2 LQKENI. The CDR3 totals 16 residues. Trimming cost V 6 bases and J 4 bases, with 19 bases left between them.

The rearrangement joins TRBV7-2 to TRBJ1-4; a possible D gene is TRBD1 (5 bases). Germline values: CDR1 SGHTA, CDR2 FQGNSA. The CDR3 contains 15 residues. The V end lost 5 bases, the J end lost 1 base, and 11 bases lay between the germline ends. CDR3 sequence: CASSTPGLTNEKLFF. The CDR3 DNA is TGTGCCAGCAGCACTCCGGGACTAACTAATGAAAAACTGTTTTTT.

The chain links TRBV19 to TRBJ2-3; 11 bases are a match to TRBD2. This CDR3 spans 17 amino acids. J was trimmed by 2 bases and V by 3 bases; bases with no gene match: 7. Germline V gene sequence: CDR1 LNHDA, CDR2 SQIVND (reference sequence). Here the CDR3 reads CASSMTSGDLSTDTQYF. CDR3 DNA: TGTGCCAGTAGTATGACTAGCGGGGATCTTTCCACAGATACGCAGTATTTT.

This clone was seen only once. This chain uses TRBV19 with TRBJ1-5; no clear D. V gave up 5 bases and J gave up 11 bases, with 16 bases separating them. This CDR3 spans 13 amino acids. The V gene's germline CDR1 is LNHDA and CDR2 SQIVND (reference sequence). DNA for the CDR3: TGTGCCAGTAGTTCTCCCTGGGCTGGCACCCAGCATTTT. It encodes CASSSPWAGTQHF.

The genes are TRBV7-3 and TRBJ2-5; no clear D. Germline loops: CDR1 SGHTA, CDR2 FQGTGA. This CDR3 has 12 residues. The V gene lost 3 bases and the J gene lost 5 bases, with 7 bases spanning the gap. The CDR3 DNA is TGTGCCAGCAGCTTTCCTACCGAGACCCAGTACTTC. Amino acid sequence: CASSFPTETQYF.

The V call is TRBV5-1, the J call TRBJ2-7; TRBD1 aligns across 9 bases. This CDR3 is built from 15 residues. V gave up 2 bases and J gave up 5 bases; unmatched junction bases: 8. Germline CDR1 reads SGHRS; CDR2 reads YFSETQ. The CDR3 loop reads CASSFSGTGYHEQYF. Here the CDR3 DNA reads TGCGCCAGCAGCTTCTCCGGGACAGGGTACCACGAGCAGTACTTC.

The chain employs TRBV29-1 and TRBJ1-2, with D unclear. Germline V gives CDR1 SQVTM, CDR2 ANQGSEA. Trimming took off 3 bases at V and 11 bases at J, with 16 bases between the two ends. The CDR3 contains 12 residues. The CDR3: CSVEDLVTAYTF. CDR3 nucleotide sequence: TGCAGCGTTGAGGATTTGGTAACAGCTTACACCTTC.

The chain has TRBV10-3 and TRBJ1-2, with 7 bases that match TRBD1. In germline, CDR1 is ENHRY, CDR2 SYGVKD. The CDR3 loop spans 14 amino acids. Germline trimming cut 6 bases from V and 3 bases from J; bases unmatched to any gene: 7. CDR3 protein: CAIRTGVRDYGYTF. CDR3 bases: TGTGCCATCAGAACAGGGGTCCGGGACTATGGCTACACCTTC.

This chain joins TRBV9 and TRBJ1-1, with no clear D. The CDR3 sequence is 14 residues long. V shed 3 bases and J shed 1 base, with 10 bases lying between them. The germline V gene has CDR1 SGDLS and CDR2 YYNGEE. The CDR3 loop is CASSALPGNTEAFF. CDR3 coding DNA: TGTGCCAGCAGCGCCCTGCCGGGGAACACTGAAGCTTTCTTT.

This clone has only one observation. The chain carries TRBV18 and TRBJ2-2, with 9 bases lining up with TRBD1. CDR3 length: 16 residues. J lost 0 bases, V lost 5 bases, and 4 bases had no gene match. CDR1 is KGHSH and CDR2 is LQKENI in the germline V gene. CDR3 sequence: CASSATGGTNTGELFF. DNA of the CDR3: TGTGCCAGCTCAGCCACAGGGGGCACGAACACCGGGGAGCTGTTTTTT.

The chain is built from TRBV5-4 and TRBJ1-1, with D possibly TRBD1 on 5 matching bases. The CDR3 consists of 15 residues. Germline CDR1 and CDR2: SGHNT and YYREEE (reference sequence). Between the trimmed V and J ends, which lost 3 bases and 4 bases, there was a span of 16 bases. This chain's CDR3 is CASSYLFRDGTEAFF. The CDR3 DNA sequence: TGTGCCAGCAGCTACCTTTTCAGGGATGGCACTGAAGCTTTCTTT. Complete variable domain (other parts from reference TRBV5-4 and TRBJ1-1): ETGVTQSPTHLIKTRGQQVTLRCSSQSGHNTVSWYQQALGQGPQFIFQYYREEENGRGNFPPRFSGLQFPNYSSELNVNALELDDSALYLCASSYLFRDGTEAFFGQGTRLTVV.

This chain joins TRBV28 and TRBJ1-2; tentative D call: TRBD1 (5 bases). The germline V and J ends were trimmed by 3 bases and 2 bases, with 7 bases remaining between them. The CDR3 is 13 residues long. Germline CDR1 and CDR2: MDHEN and SYDVKM. CDR3 in amino acids: CASSLAGNYGYTF. CDR3 in DNA: TGTGCCAGCAGTTTGGCAGGGAACTATGGCTACACCTTC.